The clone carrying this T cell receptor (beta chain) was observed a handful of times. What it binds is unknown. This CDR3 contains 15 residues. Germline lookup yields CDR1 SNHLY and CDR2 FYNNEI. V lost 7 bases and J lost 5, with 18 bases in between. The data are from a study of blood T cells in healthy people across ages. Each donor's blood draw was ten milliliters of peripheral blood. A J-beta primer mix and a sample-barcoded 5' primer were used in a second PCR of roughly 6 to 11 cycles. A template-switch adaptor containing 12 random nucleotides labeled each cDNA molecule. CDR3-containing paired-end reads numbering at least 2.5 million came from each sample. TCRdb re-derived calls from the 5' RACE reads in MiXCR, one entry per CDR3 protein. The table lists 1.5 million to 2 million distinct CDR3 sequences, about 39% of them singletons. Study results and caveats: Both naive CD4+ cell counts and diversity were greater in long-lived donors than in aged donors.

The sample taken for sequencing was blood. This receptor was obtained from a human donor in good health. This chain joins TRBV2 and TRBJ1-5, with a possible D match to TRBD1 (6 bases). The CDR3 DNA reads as TGTGCCAGCACTGTGGAGGGGGGCTTCGATCAGCCCCAGCATTTT. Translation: CASTVEGGFDQPQHF.